One and the same sample provided the 21 T cell receptor beta chains below, sequenced in a study of cytomegalovirus exposure and HLA in healthy donors. 13 Jbeta primers and 60 Vbeta primers were used for the PCR. This table comes from immunoSEQ multiplex PCR, and its TCRdb copy is limited to in-frame clones, with some not included. The table shows about 140,000 clones, with 75% to 80% occurring only once. Material for sequencing was PBMCs. The receptors come from a man younger than 35 in good health and CMV-seronegative.

Comments on this clone: Its ends do not fully match the called genes, so a read error is possible. J is TRBJ1-5 and V is TRBV30; no clear D. Germline V gene data show CDR1 as GTSNPN and CDR2 as SVGIG (reference sequence). The CDR3 has 15 residues. The chain's CDR3 is CAWSVTGSSYQPQHF. CDR3 nucleotides: TGTGCCTGGAGTGTAACTGGGAGTAGCTATCAGCCCCAGCATTTT.

The CDR3 nucleotides read TGTGCCAGCAGTCCCCGACTCAACACCGGGGAGCTGTTTTTT. It codes for CASSPRLNTGELFF. The chain has TRBV28 and TRBJ2-2; D gene ambiguous. The germline gives CDR1 MDHEN, CDR2 SYDVKM. The CDR3 extends over 14 amino acids. The V end was cut by 5 bases, the J end by 2 bases, with 9 bases between.

V gene TRBV18 combines with J gene TRBJ2-1, with D possibly TRBD1 on 6 matching bases. Germline V lookup: CDR1 KGHSH, CDR2 LQKENI. V was clipped by 1 base and J by 4 bases, with 11 bases between them. The CDR3 is 15 residues long. The CDR3 spells CASSPQGGQYNEQFF. CDR3 nucleotide sequence: TGTGCCAGCTCACCACAGGGCGGACAGTACAATGAGCAGTTCTTC.

This clone has only one observation. This chain uses TRBV6-5 with TRBJ1-2, with a tentative D call TRBD1 (5 bases). V lost 2 bases and J 4 bases, leaving 11 bases between the germline ends. Germline V gives CDR1 MNHEY, CDR2 SVGAGI. The CDR3 loop spans 14 amino acids. The CDR3 region is CASSYGGVGYGYTF. CDR3 coding DNA: TGTGCCAGCAGTTACGGGGGGGTAGGCTATGGCTACACCTTC.

V and J are TRBV6-5 and TRBJ2-3; D is perhaps TRBD2 (5 bases). Germline V gives CDR1 MNHEY, CDR2 SVGAGI. Trimming removed 7 bases from V and 0 bases from J, with 11 bases in between. The CDR3 sequence is 14 residues long. The CDR3 sequence is CASTMTTSTDTQYF. The CDR3 region has the DNA TGTGCCAGCACGATGACTACGAGCACAGATACGCAGTATTTT.

In regard to this clone: This sample includes further DNA sequences coding for the same CDR3. This chain joins TRBV5-1 and TRBJ2-5; the match to TRBD2 covers 8 bases. Germline CDR1 is SGHRS and CDR2 is YFSETQ. Trimming at V came to 4 bases and at J to 2 bases, leaving 4 bases not matched to a gene. This CDR3 spans 14 amino acids. The CDR3 loop is CASSLTSGQETQYF. The CDR3 nucleotides are TGCGCCAGCAGCCTCACTAGCGGACAAGAGACCCAGTACTTC. Full variable domain (remainder filled in from reference TRBV5-1 and TRBJ2-5): KAGVTQTPRYLIKTRGQQVTLSCSPISGHRSVSWYQQTPGQGLQFLFEYFSETQRNKGNFPGRFSGRQFSNSRSEMNVSTLELGDSALYLCASSLTSGQETQYFGPGTRLLVL.

The chain carries TRBV18 and TRBJ1-2, with TRBD1 matching 8 bases. Looked up from germline, CDR1 is KGHSH and CDR2 is LQKENI. CDR3 size: 14 residues. J lost 7 bases, V lost 3 bases, and 7 bases had no gene match. The CDR3 region is CASSPGQGPTGYTF. The CDR3 DNA follows: TGTGCCAGCTCACCCGGACAGGGTCCCACTGGCTACACCTTC.

The rearrangement joins TRBV5-4 to TRBJ2-7, with TRBD1 matching 7 bases. The length of the CDR3 is 17 residues. The J segment lost 4 bases and the V segment lost 3 bases, leaving 16 bases of the junction unmatched. The germline CDR1 and CDR2 sequences are SGHNT and YYREEE (reference sequence). CDR3 in amino acids: CASSSGTRGPVPYEQYF. For the CDR3, the DNA is TGTGCCAGCAGCTCCGGCACTAGGGGGCCCGTCCCTTACGAGCAGTACTTC.

Worth noting for this clone: The junction does not match germline at one end; this may be a read error. Other DNA sequences in this sample translate to the same CDR3. The CDR3 nucleotides are TGTGCCAGCAGTTTTGGGACAGTCAATTCCCCCCTCCACTTT. Protein: CASSFGTVNSPLHF. The chain joins TRBV6-5 to TRBJ1-6, with 7 bases identical to TRBD1. The CDR3 loop spans 14 amino acids. Germline V gene data show CDR1 as MNHEY and CDR2 as SVGAGI.

This clone has a single count. The V and J genes are TRBV10-3 and TRBJ2-5, with 7 nucleotides matching TRBD2. Per germline, CDR1 ENHRY and CDR2 SYGVKD. The CDR3 runs to 13 residues. J lost 5 bases, V lost 4 bases, and 4 bases had no gene match. The CDR3 nucleotides are TGTGCCATCAGTGGGAGGGAGGGTGAGACCCAGTACTTC. It specifies CAISGREGETQYF.

The J gene is TRBJ2-7, the V gene TRBV29-1, with D unresolved. CDR3 length: 15 amino acids. The V and J ends lost 0 bases and 1 base respectively, with 13 bases between them. Germline CDR1 is SQVTM and CDR2 is ANQGSEA. In DNA, the CDR3 is TGCAGCGTTGAAGATGACGCGGTCCCTTCCTACGAGCAGTACTTC. As protein: CSVEDDAVPSYEQYF.

The V gene is TRBV7-9, the J gene TRBJ1-1; no clear D gene. With 8 bases removed from V and 11 bases from J, the gap between germline ends came to 6 bases. The CDR3 has 8 residues. The germline V gene has CDR1 SEHNR and CDR2 FQNEAQ (reference sequence). This CDR3 reads CASLSAFF. CDR3 bases: TGTGCCAGCCTATCGGCTTTCTTT.

The chain joins TRBV7-9 to TRBJ2-7; TRBD2 might be the D (5 bases). The V and J ends lost 5 bases and 3 bases respectively, with 14 bases between them. Germline loops: CDR1 SEHNR, CDR2 FQNEAQ (reference sequence). This CDR3 contains 14 residues. As DNA, the CDR3 is TGTGCCAGCAGCCTGGGAGACACCAACTACGAGCAGTACTTC. Translated: CASSLGDTNYEQYF.

V is TRBV2 and J is TRBJ2-5, with 7 bases that match TRBD2. The J call may not be correct, given that the DNA end is closer to TRBJ2-7. The CDR3 contains 14 residues. CDR1 and CDR2 from the germline V gene are SNHLY and FYNNEI. CDR3 in amino acids: CASSALAGVPEQYF. CDR3 bases: TGTGCCAGCAGCGCCCTGGCGGGAGTACCCGAGCAGTACTTC.

J is TRBJ2-1 and V is TRBV28; TRBD1 agrees at 11 bases. The CDR3 spans 15 residues. J was trimmed by 7 bases and V by 3 bases; bases with no gene match: 5. Germline CDR1 MDHEN, CDR2 SYDVKM. The chain's CDR3 is CASSLGGTGGNEQFF. DNA of the CDR3: TGTGCCAGCAGTTTGGGTGGGACAGGGGGGAATGAGCAGTTCTTC.

The chain recombines TRBV6-5 with TRBJ2-1, with D maybe TRBD2 (6 bases). The ends were cut back, 6 bases at V and 6 bases at J, with 18 bases in the middle. Germline CDR1 MNHEY, CDR2 SVGAGI. The length of the CDR3 is 15 residues. The CDR3 sequence is CASSNSGLPSNEQFF. The CDR3 nucleotides read TGTGCCAGCAGCAATAGCGGCCTCCCCTCCAATGAGCAGTTCTTC.

The rearrangement uses TRBV7-9 and TRBJ2-7, with D possibly matching TRBD2 (6 bases). Between the trimmed V and J ends, which lost 0 bases and 0 bases, there was a span of 12 bases. The CDR3 runs to 16 residues. CDR1 and CDR2 from the germline V gene are SEHNR and FQNEAQ (reference sequence). The chain's CDR3 is CASSLAFGGSSYEQYF. CDR3 nucleotides: TGTGCCAGCAGCTTAGCCTTCGGGGGAAGCTCCTACGAGCAGTACTTC. Based on the CDR3 plus reference TRBV7-9 and TRBJ2-7, the full variable domain is DTGVSQNPRHKITKRGQNVTFRCDPISEHNRLYWYRQTLGQGPEFLTYFQNEAQLEKSRLLSDRFSAERPKGSFSTLEIQRTEQGDSAMYLCASSLAFGGSSYEQYFGPGTRLTVT.

A few counts support this clone. V and J are TRBV28 and TRBJ2-7, with D tentatively TRBD2 (6 bases). The ends were cut back, 2 bases at V and 0 bases at J, with 11 bases in the middle. Germline assignment: CDR1 MDHEN and CDR2 SYDVKM. The length of the CDR3 is 15 residues. The CDR3 DNA reads TGTGCCAGCAGTTTACAGCGGGCGAGCTCCTACGAGCAGTACTTC. Protein product: CASSLQRASSYEQYF.

Points on this clone: One end of the junction fails to match germline, which may point to a read error. The rearrangement links TRBV28 to TRBJ1-5; D unresolved. The CDR3 has 14 amino acids. Germline assignment: CDR1 MDHEN and CDR2 SYDVKM. The CDR3 protein is CASSSPAAVQSQHF. The CDR3 bases are TGTGCCAGCAGTTCCCCCGCCGCAGTTCAGTCCCAGCATTTT. Variable domain in full (rest from reference TRBV28 and TRBJ1-5): DVKVTQSSRYLVKRTGEKVFLECVQDMDHENMFWYRQDPGLGLRLIYFSYDVKMKEKGDIPEGYSVSREKKERFSLILESASTNQTSMYLCASSSPAAVQSQHFGDGTRLSIL.

In its sample, this clone was seen once. The chain combines TRBV5-6 with TRBJ2-3; 8 bases are shared with TRBD2. V gave up 0 bases and J gave up 2 bases; unmatched junction bases: 2. Germline-derived CDR1 and CDR2 are SGHDT and YYEEEE. This CDR3 is built from 15 residues. This CDR3 reads CASSLVAGTTDTQYF. The CDR3 DNA is TGTGCCAGCAGCTTGGTAGCGGGGACCACAGATACGCAGTATTTT. The full variable domain, with the rest looked up from reference TRBV5-6 and TRBJ2-3, is DAGVTQSPTHLIKTRGQQVTLRCSPKSGHDTVSWYQQALGQGPQFIFQYYEEEERQRGNFPDRFSGHQFPNYSSELNVNALLLGDSALYLCASSLVAGTTDTQYFGPGTRLTVL.

This clone occurred a few times. Within the sample, other DNA sequences also encode this same CDR3. The chain has TRBV9 and TRBJ2-7, with 8 bases matching TRBD2. The ends lost 0 bases at V and 5 bases at J; junction bases unmatched: 1. This CDR3 is built from 13 residues. CDR1 is SGDLS, CDR2 YYNGEE, per germline. The CDR3 sequence: CASSVDGRDEQYF. CDR3 DNA sequence: TGTGCCAGCAGCGTAGACGGGAGGGACGAGCAGTACTTC. Filled out from reference TRBV9 and TRBJ2-7, the complete variable domain reads DSGVTQTPKHLITATGQRVTLRCSPRSGDLSVYWYQQSLDQGLQFLIQYYNGEERAKGNILERFSAQQFPDLHSELNLSSLELGDSALYFCASSVDGRDEQYFGPGTRLTVT.